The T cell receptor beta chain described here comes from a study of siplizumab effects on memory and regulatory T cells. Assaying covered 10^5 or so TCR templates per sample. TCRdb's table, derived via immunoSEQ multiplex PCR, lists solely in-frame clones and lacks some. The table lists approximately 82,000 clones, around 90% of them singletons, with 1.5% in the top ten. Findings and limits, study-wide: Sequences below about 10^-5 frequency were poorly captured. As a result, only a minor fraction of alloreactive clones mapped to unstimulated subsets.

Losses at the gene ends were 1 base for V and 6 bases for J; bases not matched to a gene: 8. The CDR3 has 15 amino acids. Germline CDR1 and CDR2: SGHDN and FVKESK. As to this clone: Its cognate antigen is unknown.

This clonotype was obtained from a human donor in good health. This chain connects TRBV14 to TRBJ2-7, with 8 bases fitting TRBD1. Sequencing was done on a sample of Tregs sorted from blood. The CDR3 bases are TGTGCCAGCAGCCAAGGGCAGGGGGCCTTCTTCGAGCAGTACTTC. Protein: CASSQGQGAFFEQYF.